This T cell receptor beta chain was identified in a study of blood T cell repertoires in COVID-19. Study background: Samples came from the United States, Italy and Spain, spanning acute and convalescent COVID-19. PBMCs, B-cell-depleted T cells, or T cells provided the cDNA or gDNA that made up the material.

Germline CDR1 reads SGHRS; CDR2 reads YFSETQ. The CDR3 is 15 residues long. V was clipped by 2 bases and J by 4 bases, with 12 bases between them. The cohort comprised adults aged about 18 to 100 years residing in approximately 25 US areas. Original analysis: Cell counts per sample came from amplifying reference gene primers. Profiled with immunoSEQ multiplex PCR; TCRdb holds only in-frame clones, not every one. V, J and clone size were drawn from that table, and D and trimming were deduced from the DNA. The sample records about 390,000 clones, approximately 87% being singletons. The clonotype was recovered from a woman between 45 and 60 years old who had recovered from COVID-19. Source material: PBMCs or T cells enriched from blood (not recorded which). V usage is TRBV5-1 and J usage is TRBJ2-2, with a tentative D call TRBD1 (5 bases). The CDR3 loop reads CASSFRTSITGELFF. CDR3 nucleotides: TGCGCCAGCAGCTTTCGGACATCTATCACCGGGGAGCTGTTTTTT. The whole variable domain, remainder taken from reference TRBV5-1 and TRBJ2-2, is KAGVTQTPRYLIKTRGQQVTLSCSPISGHRSVSWYQQTPGQGLQFLFEYFSETQRNKGNFPGRFSGRQFSNSRSEMNVSTLELGDSALYLCASSFRTSITGELFFGEGSRLTVL.